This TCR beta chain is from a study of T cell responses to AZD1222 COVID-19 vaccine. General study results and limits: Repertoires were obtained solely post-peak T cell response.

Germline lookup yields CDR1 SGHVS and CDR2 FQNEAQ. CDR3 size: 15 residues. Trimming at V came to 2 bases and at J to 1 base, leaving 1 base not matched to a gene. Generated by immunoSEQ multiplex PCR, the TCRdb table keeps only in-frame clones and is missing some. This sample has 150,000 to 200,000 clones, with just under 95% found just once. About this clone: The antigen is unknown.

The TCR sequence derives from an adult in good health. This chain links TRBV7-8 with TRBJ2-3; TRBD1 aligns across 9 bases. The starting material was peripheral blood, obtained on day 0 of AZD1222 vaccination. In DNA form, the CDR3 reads TGTGCCAGCAGCTTATGGGACAGGGGCACAGATACGCAGTATTTT. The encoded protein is CASSLWDRGTDTQYF.